These 5 T cell receptor beta chains were all obtained from the same sample, sequenced in a study of blood T cell repertoires in COVID-19. Generated by immunoSEQ multiplex PCR, the TCRdb table keeps only in-frame clones and is missing some. The table has 350,000 or so clones, roughly 87% seen once; the top ten hold roughly 1%. The material sequenced was PBMCs or T cells enriched from blood (not recorded which). The receptors come from a woman in her twenties or thirties who had recovered from COVID-19.

The J gene is TRBJ1-2, the V gene TRBV13; D gene uncertain. This CDR3 has 14 residues. The V gene's germline CDR1 is PRHDT and CDR2 FYEKMQ (reference sequence). Trimming cost V 0 bases and J 3 bases, with 8 bases left between them. CDR3 nucleotide sequence: TGTGCCAGCAGCTTAGGTTCAGTCGACTATGGCTACACCTTC. The encoded protein is CASSLGSVDYGYTF.

This rearrangement joins TRBV7-2 to TRBJ1-2; 7 nucleotides match TRBD1. This CDR3 region has 15 residues. J was trimmed by 2 bases and V by 4 bases; bases with no gene match: 7. Germline V lookup: CDR1 SGHTA, CDR2 FQGNSA. CDR3 DNA: TGTGCCAGCAGCTGGGACAGACAGTCGAACTATGGCTACACCTTC. This sequence encodes CASSWDRQSNYGYTF.

The rearrangement joins TRBV10-1 to TRBJ2-7; D is unresolved. With 2 bases removed from V and 3 bases from J, the gap between germline ends came to 8 bases. Germline CDR1 and CDR2: WNHNN and SYGVQD (reference sequence). This CDR3 comprises 13 residues. CDR3 in amino acids: CASSENIIYEQYF. CDR3 nucleotides: TGCGCCAGCAGTGAGAACATTATCTACGAGCAGTACTTC.

This clone came up once. The chain recombines TRBV10-1 with TRBJ2-1, with 8 bases matching TRBD1. CDR1 and CDR2 (germline): WNHNN, SYGVQD (reference sequence). The CDR3 contains 15 residues. The J segment lost 6 bases and the V segment lost 0 bases, leaving 4 bases of the junction unmatched. CDR3 coding DNA: TGCGCCAGCAGTGAGTCGTGGACAGGGAGCAATGAGCAGTTCTTC. Encoded protein: CASSESWTGSNEQFF.

This clone was observed once. The chain is built from TRBV28 and TRBJ1-6; tentative D call: TRBD1 (6 bases). Germline-derived CDR1 and CDR2 are MDHEN and SYDVKM. The V and J ends lost 10 bases and 0 bases respectively, with 22 bases between them. The CDR3 covers 18 residues. The CDR3 nucleotides read TGTGCCACACGGCCAATCGGACAGCCGAGCTCCTATAATTCACCCCTCCACTTT. As protein: CATRPIGQPSSYNSPLHF.